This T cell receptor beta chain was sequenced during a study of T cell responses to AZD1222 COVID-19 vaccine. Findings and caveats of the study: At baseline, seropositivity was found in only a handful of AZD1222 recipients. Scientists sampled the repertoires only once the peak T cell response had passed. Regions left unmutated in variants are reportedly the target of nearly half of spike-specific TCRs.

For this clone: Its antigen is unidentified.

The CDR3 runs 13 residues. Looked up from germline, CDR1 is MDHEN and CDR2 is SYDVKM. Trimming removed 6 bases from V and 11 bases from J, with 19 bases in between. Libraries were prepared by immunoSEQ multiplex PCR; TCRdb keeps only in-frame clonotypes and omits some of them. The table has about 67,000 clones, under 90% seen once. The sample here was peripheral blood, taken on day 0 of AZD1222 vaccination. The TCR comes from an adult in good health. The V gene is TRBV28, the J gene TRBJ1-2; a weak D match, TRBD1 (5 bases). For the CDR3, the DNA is TGTGCCAGCAGATACCGCTCTTGGGGGGAGTACACCTTC. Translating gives CASRYRSWGEYTF.